This T cell receptor beta chain was found in a study of cytomegalovirus exposure and HLA in healthy donors. Across the whole study: Most genotyped donors, around four fifths of 300 to 400, had Caucasian-associated genetic ancestry.

Turning to this clone: The target antigen is unknown. The junction departs from the called germline gene at one end, perhaps through a read error.

Study-level findings and limits: In a later analysis, HLA-associated beta chains showed higher expansion and lower generation probabilities than comparable chains. Solely CMV serostatus was available to characterize immune exposure. Differences between HLA loci emerged in a later analysis of TCR association rates, with DRB1 most and HLA-C fewest.

Researchers ran the PCR with 60 Vbeta and 13 Jbeta primers. The protocol was immunoSEQ multiplex PCR, while the TCRdb copy is restricted to in-frame clones and leaves out a portion. The repertoire includes 110,000 or so clones, approximately 67% of them detected once, and about 7.7% sits in the top ten. The germline V gene has CDR1 SGHRS and CDR2 YFSETQ. The length of the CDR3 is 13 residues. The sequence derives from a man younger than 35 in good health and CMV-seropositive. Input material: PBMCs. The genes are TRBV5-1 and TRBJ1-1; D not resolved. CDR3 loop: CASSLARNTEASF. As DNA, the CDR3 is TGCGCCAGCAGCCTAGCCCGTAACACTGAAGCTTCCTTT.